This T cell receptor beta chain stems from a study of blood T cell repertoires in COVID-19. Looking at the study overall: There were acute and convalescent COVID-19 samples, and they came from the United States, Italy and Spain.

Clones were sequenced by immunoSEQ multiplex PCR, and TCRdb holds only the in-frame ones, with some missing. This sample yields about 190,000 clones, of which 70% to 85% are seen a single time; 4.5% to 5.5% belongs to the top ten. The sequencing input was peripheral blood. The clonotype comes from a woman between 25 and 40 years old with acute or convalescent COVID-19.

CDR3 nucleotide sequence: TGTGCCAGCGGTAACGGGGACAGGGATAAGGAACCTTTCTTT. Its translation is CASGNGDRDKEPFF. This sequence joins TRBV27 and TRBJ1-1, with 9 bases fitting TRBD1. CDR3 length equals 14 residues. Germline values: CDR1 MNHEY, CDR2 SMNVEV (reference sequence). V gave up 8 bases and J gave up 12 bases; unmatched junction bases: 16.